These 8 T cell receptor beta chains were all obtained from the same sample, sequenced in a study of T cells after posttransplantation cyclophosphamide. The protocol was immunoSEQ multiplex PCR, while the TCRdb copy is restricted to in-frame clones and leaves out a portion. The sample has about 22,000 clones, 89% seen once. Controls had myeloablative marrow grafts with methotrexate and calcineurin inhibitor, sampled at 1 year. Sequenced here: PBMCs, sampled after an allogeneic stem cell transplant with a calcineurin inhibitor and methotrexate. These receptors came from a female patient between 50 and 60 years old who received an allogeneic stem cell transplant from an unrelated donor, was CMV-positive, and had chronic GVHD only. Some T cells may possibly be graft donor cells.

The CDR3 DNA follows: TGTGCCAGCAGCTTGGGGCTGGTCCAAGAGACCCAGTACTTC. Encoded protein: CASSLGLVQETQYF. The rearrangement links TRBV5-6 to TRBJ2-5, with D unresolved. Germline loops: CDR1 SGHDT, CDR2 YYEEEE. The length of the CDR3 is 14 residues. V was cut by 0 bases and J by 1 base, with 7 bases left in between.

The V gene is TRBV4-3, the J gene TRBJ1-2; D gene unclear. Between the trimmed V and J ends, which lost 0 bases and 4 bases, there was a span of 12 bases. There are 15 residues in the CDR3. Per germline, CDR1 LGHNA and CDR2 YSLEER. The CDR3 reads CASSQDRGPLYGYTF. CDR3 in DNA: TGCGCCAGCAGCCAAGATCGCGGCCCGCTCTATGGCTACACCTTC.

This chain links TRBV19 with TRBJ2-5, with D perhaps matching TRBD2 (6 bases). Per the germline V gene, CDR1 is LNHDA and CDR2 is SQIVND (reference sequence). Trimming took 0 bases from V and 4 from J, leaving 15 bases between them. CDR3 size: 16 residues. The CDR3 DNA is TGTGCCAGTAGTATAGATCGGCGGGGTGGAGTAGAGACCCAGTACTTC. Translation: CASSIDRRGGVETQYF.

The chain is built from TRBV19 and TRBJ1-5; 7 bases fit TRBD1. CDR1 LNHDA and CDR2 SQIVND come from the germline V gene (reference sequence). V lost 7 bases to trimming and J lost 0 bases; unmatched junction nucleotides: 9. The CDR3 runs 16 residues. CDR3 nucleotide sequence: TGTGCCAGTACCAGCTCGACAGGGTATAGCAATCAGCCCCAGCATTTT. Translated, it gives CASTSSTGYSNQPQHF.

Turning to this clone: The sample has other DNA sequences that encode this CDR3 too. The chain recombines TRBV5-4 with TRBJ2-7; TRBD1 matches 7 bases. The CDR3 totals 13 residues. Germline CDR1 reads SGHNT; CDR2 reads YYREEE (reference sequence). V gave up 2 bases and J gave up 10 bases; unmatched junction bases: 9. The CDR3 reads CASSFGQVDTQYF. The CDR3, as DNA: TGTGCCAGCAGCTTCGGACAGGTGGATACACAGTACTTC.

The rearrangement links TRBV10-3 to TRBJ1-1; 7 bases line up with TRBD1. The CDR3 spans 15 residues. Trimming cost V 0 bases and J 1 base; bases outside gene matches: 2. Germline CDR1 reads ENHRY; CDR2 reads SYGVKD. The chain's CDR3 is CAISESRQGNTEAFF. The CDR3 coding sequence is TGTGCCATCAGTGAGTCTAGACAGGGGAACACTGAAGCTTTCTTT.

The CDR3 region is CASSQDGGFGSPLHF. The CDR3 nucleotides are TGCGCCAGCAGCCAAGACGGGGGGTTTGGTTCACCCCTCCACTTT. This sequence joins TRBV4-1 and TRBJ1-6, with D maybe TRBD1 (5 bases). Germline CDR1 MGHRA, CDR2 YSYEKL. The CDR3 is made up of 15 amino acids. Trimming took 0 bases from V and 9 from J, leaving 12 bases between them.

V usage is TRBV28 and J usage is TRBJ2-2; D ambiguous. V was cut by 7 bases and J by 2 bases, with 11 bases left in between. CDR1 MDHEN and CDR2 SYDVKM come from the germline V gene. There are 14 residues in the CDR3. CDR3 DNA: TGTGCCAGCACCCTAAACTCTAACACCGGGGAGCTGTTTTTT. Protein sequence: CASTLNSNTGELFF. Filled out from reference TRBV28 and TRBJ2-2, the complete variable domain reads DVKVTQSSRYLVKRTGEKVFLECVQDMDHENMFWYRQDPGLGLRLIYFSYDVKMKEKGDIPEGYSVSREKKERFSLILESASTNQTSMYLCASTLNSNTGELFFGEGSRLTVL.